The clone carrying this TCR beta chain has a handful of counts. Its antigen is undetermined. This entry is derived from a study of T-cell reconstitution after alpha-beta-depleted transplantation in children. CDR3 size: 15 residues. V was clipped by 1 base and J by 3 bases, with 12 bases between them. Germline CDR1 reads MGHDK; CDR2 reads SYGVNS. Preparation of the TCRbeta library involved a method that used unique molecular identifiers. TCRdb called the PCR reads again in MiXCR, with one record for every CDR3 protein. Altogether about 980,000 distinct CDR3 sequences are present, about 26% being singletons, with the ten largest covering about 28%. Overall study findings and caveats: Certain patients had high TCRbeta diversity at day 60, and it came from recipient T cells and thymic progenitors that survived. About two months after transplant, alpha-beta T cells reportedly came from several hundred expanded graft clones.

The V call is TRBV25-1, the J call TRBJ2-5, with a weak D call TRBD1 (6 bases). The TCR was taken from a boy under three years old who had a stem cell transplant for SCID, so the T cells may come from the graft donor. Sequenced here: PBMCs, mostly from graft donor cells, sampled 360 days after TCRalphabeta/CD19-depleted stem cell transplant. CDR3 DNA sequence: TGTGCCAGCAGTGAATTAGCAGGGGAAGAAGAGACCCAGTACTTC. Encoded protein: CASSELAGEEETQYF.